These 7 T cell receptor beta chains originate from one sample sequenced in a study of blood T cell repertoires in COVID-19. Data came from immunoSEQ multiplex PCR; TCRdb stores just in-frame clones and leaves some out. The sample has under 200,000 clones; roughly 77% are singletons. Sequencing input: peripheral blood. The origin of the receptors is an older man with active or convalescent COVID-19.

The CDR3, as DNA: TGCGCCAGCAGCCCGAGCGGGAGCCCAGATACGCAGTATTTT. Its protein product is CASSPSGSPDTQYF. The chain carries TRBV5-1 and TRBJ2-3; TRBD2 aligns across 8 bases. There are 14 residues in the CDR3. Germline loops: CDR1 SGHRS, CDR2 YFSETQ. V gave up 4 bases and J gave up 4 bases; unmatched junction bases: 5.

This chain joins TRBV6-5 and TRBJ1-2, with TRBD1 identical over 9 bases. The CDR3 runs 14 residues. Germline V gene sequence: CDR1 MNHEY, CDR2 SVGAGI. The V gene end was trimmed by 6 bases and the J gene end by 1 base; junction bases not matched to a gene: 3. The CDR3, as DNA: TGTGCCAGCAGGCCGGGACAGGGTAACTATGGCTACACCTTC. Translating it yields CASRPGQGNYGYTF.

This clone was observed a few times. The chain couples TRBV3-1 (or the pseudogene TRBV3-2) to TRBJ1-2, with unresolved D. V lost 3 bases and J 6 bases, leaving 17 bases between the germline ends. This CDR3 has 15 amino acids. CDR1 and CDR2 from the germline V gene are LGHDT and YNNKEL (reference sequence). The CDR3 spells CASSQLMAGAHGYTF. CDR3 nucleotides: TGTGCCAGCAGCCAGTTGATGGCGGGAGCCCATGGCTACACCTTC.

The CDR3 here is CASSPFEAGAQEQYF. In DNA, the CDR3 is TGTGCCAGCTCACCCTTCGAGGCGGGAGCACAGGAGCAGTACTTC. The chain recombines TRBV18 with TRBJ2-7; 7 nucleotides line up with TRBD2. This CDR3 spans 15 amino acids. The J segment lost 7 bases and the V segment lost 3 bases, leaving 12 bases of the junction unmatched. CDR1 and CDR2 from the germline V gene are KGHSH and LQKENI.

The chain combines TRBV6-4 with TRBJ1-3, with a weak D call TRBD1 (6 bases). Per germline, CDR1 MRHNA and CDR2 SNTAGT. The CDR3 sequence is 18 residues long. The V end was cut by 2 bases, the J end by 2 bases, with 19 bases between. CDR3 protein: CASSDGPTTGTAGNTIYF. CDR3 nucleotide sequence: TGTGCCAGCAGTGACGGCCCAACCACAGGGACGGCTGGAAACACCATATATTTT.

Only one count was recorded for this clone. The V and J genes are TRBV7-9 and TRBJ2-1; TRBD2 is a possible D gene (7 bases). Germline loops: CDR1 SEHNR, CDR2 FQNEAQ (reference sequence). The CDR3 is 16 residues long. The V and J ends lost 3 bases and 4 bases respectively, with 16 bases between them. CDR3: CASSLGRGTEYNEQFF. The CDR3 DNA follows: TGTGCCAGCAGCTTGGGGAGGGGGACGGAATACAATGAGCAGTTCTTC.

There are a few counts of this clone. This rearrangement joins TRBV7-9 to TRBJ2-2; D remains unclear. Germline V gene sequence: CDR1 SEHNR, CDR2 FQNEAQ (reference sequence). Trimming removed 3 bases at V and 3 bases at J, with 8 bases between. The CDR3 has 14 amino acids. CDR3 DNA sequence: TGTGCCAGCAGCTTTTATGAGCACACCGGGGAGCTGTTTTTT. Its protein is CASSFYEHTGELFF.